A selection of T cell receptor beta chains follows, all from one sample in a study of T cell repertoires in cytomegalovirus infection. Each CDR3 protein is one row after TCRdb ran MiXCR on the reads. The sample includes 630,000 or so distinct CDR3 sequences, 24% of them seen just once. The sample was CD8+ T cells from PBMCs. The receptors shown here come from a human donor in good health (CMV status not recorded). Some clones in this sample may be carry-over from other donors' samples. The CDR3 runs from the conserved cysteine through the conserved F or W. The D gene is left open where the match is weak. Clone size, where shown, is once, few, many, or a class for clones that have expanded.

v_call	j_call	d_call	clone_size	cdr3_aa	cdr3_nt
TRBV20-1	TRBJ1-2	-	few	CSARPVGYTF	TGCAGTGCTAGACCTGTTGGCTACACCTTC
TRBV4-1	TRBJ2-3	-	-	CASSQVGFEVMVPRDTQYF	TGCGCCAGCAGCCAAGTGGGTTTTGAGGTTATGGTGCCCCGAGATACGCAGTATTTT
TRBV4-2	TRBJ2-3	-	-	CASSQEGKRGDTQYF	TGTGCCAGCAGCCAAGAAGGGAAGCGAGGAGATACGCAGTATTTT
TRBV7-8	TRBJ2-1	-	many	CASSLGGLVEGFF	TGTGCCAGCAGCTTAGGCGGGCTAGTAGAGGGGTTCTTC
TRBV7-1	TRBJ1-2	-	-	CASSPGPFFEGYTF	TGTGCCAGCAGCCCGGGGCCGTTTTTTGAGGGCTACACCTTC
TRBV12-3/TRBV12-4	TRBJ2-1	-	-	CASSPGTPMNEQFF	TGTGCCAGCAGTCCTGGGACACCTATGAATGAGCAGTTCTTC
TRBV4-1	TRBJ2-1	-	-	CASSHNYNEQFF	TGCGCCAGCAGCCACAACTACAATGAGCAGTTCTTC
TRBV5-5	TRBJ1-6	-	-	CASSWTEYNSPLHF	TGTGCCAGCAGCTGGACAGAATATAATTCACCCCTCCACTTT
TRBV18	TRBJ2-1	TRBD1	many	CASSPTGVNEQFF	TGTGCCAGCTCACCGACAGGGGTGAATGAGCAGTTCTTC
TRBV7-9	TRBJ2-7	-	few	CARSGGGNYEQYF	TGTGCCCGCAGCGGTGGGGGGAACTACGAGCAGTACTTC
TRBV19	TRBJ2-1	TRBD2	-	CASTERGGPNEQFF	TGTGCCAGTACGGAGCGGGGGGGCCCCAATGAGCAGTTCTTC
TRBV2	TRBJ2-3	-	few	CASDQGYSTDTQYF	TGTGCCAGTGACCAGGGGTATAGCACAGATACGCAGTATTTT
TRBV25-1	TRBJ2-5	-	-	CASSEQGLLETQYF	TGTGCCAGCAGTGAACAGGGACTCCTGGAGACCCAGTACTTC
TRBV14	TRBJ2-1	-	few	CASSLFPDEQFF	TGTGCCAGCAGCCTCTTCCCGGATGAGCAGTTCTTC
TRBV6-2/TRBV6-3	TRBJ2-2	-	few	CASSTTNTGELFF	TGTGCCAGCAGCACCACGAACACCGGGGAGCTGTTTTTT
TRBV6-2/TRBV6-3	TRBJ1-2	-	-	CASSSFGAPQNYGYTF	TGTGCCAGCAGCTCATTCGGTGCACCTCAGAACTATGGCTACACCTTC
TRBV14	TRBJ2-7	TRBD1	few	CASSQGGQGHEQYF	TGTGCCAGCAGCCAAGGGGGACAGGGACACGAGCAGTACTTC
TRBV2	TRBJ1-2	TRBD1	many	CASSEGTGGRNYGYTF	TGTGCCAGCAGTGAAGGGACAGGGGGTCGTAACTATGGCTACACCTTC
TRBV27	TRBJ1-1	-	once	CASSLSRPRGTEAFF	TGTGCCAGCAGTTTATCCAGACCCCGGGGGACTGAAGCTTTCTTT
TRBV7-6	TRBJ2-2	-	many	CASSLRGETGELFF	TGTGCCAGCAGCTTAAGAGGGGAGACCGGGGAGCTGTTTTTT
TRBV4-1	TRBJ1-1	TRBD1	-	CASSQYRGEDTEAFF	TGCGCCAGCAGCCAGTACAGGGGCGAGGACACTGAAGCTTTCTTT
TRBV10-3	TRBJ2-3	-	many	CAISESLAPSTDTQYF	TGTGCCATCAGTGAGTCCCTAGCACCTAGCACAGATACGCAGTATTTT
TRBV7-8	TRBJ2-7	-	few	CASSLPPRAVGDEQYF	TGTGCCAGCAGTTTGCCTCCCCGGGCCGTTGGGGACGAGCAGTACTTC
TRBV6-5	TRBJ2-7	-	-	CASRLRDIHRGSTTHSSYEQYF	TGTGCCAGCAGACTTCGGGACATTCATCGAGGGTCGACTACCCACTCCTCCTACGAGCAGTACTTC